These T cell receptor beta chains were read from a single sample in a study of blood T cell repertoires in COVID-19. Clones were sequenced by immunoSEQ multiplex PCR, and TCRdb holds only the in-frame ones, with some missing. There are 70,000 or so clones in the sample; roughly 75% occur only once, and 8.5% to 10% lies in the top ten. The sequenced sample was peripheral blood. These receptors were collected from a human donor in a cohort sampled during active COVID-19. The CDR3 runs from the conserved cysteine through the conserved F or W. The D gene is left open where the match is weak. Clone size is shown for a subset of rows, as once, few, many or a class of expanded clone.

d_call: .
clone_size: .
j_call: TRBJ1-4
v_call: TRBV27
cdr3_nt: TGTGCCAGCAGTCGACAGGTTGCTAATGAAAAACTGTTTTTT
cdr3_aa: CASSRQVANEKLFF

d_call: .
clone_size: .
j_call: TRBJ2-4
v_call: TRBV2
cdr3_nt: TGTGCCAGCAGTGAAAGGAGCAAAAACATTCAGTACTTC
cdr3_aa: CASSERSKNIQYF

d_call: .
clone_size: .
j_call: TRBJ1-1
v_call: TRBV27
cdr3_nt: TGTGCCAGCAGTCCCGGGACATTGCGGAACACTGAAGCTTTCTTT
cdr3_aa: CASSPGTLRNTEAFF

d_call: TRBD1
clone_size: .
j_call: TRBJ1-4
v_call: TRBV7-3
cdr3_nt: TGTGCCGGGGCGAACAGGGGGCTTTTT
cdr3_aa: CAGANRGLF

d_call: .
clone_size: .
j_call: TRBJ2-2
v_call: TRBV7-3
cdr3_nt: TGTGCCAGCAGCAAAGAGGCAGTTACTACCGGGGAGCTGTTTTTT
cdr3_aa: CASSKEAVTTGELFF

d_call: .
clone_size: .
j_call: TRBJ2-7
v_call: TRBV28
cdr3_nt: TGTGCCAGCAGTTTGGGCCGGGGGAGCGAGCAGTACTTC
cdr3_aa: CASSLGRGSEQYF

d_call: TRBD1
clone_size: .
j_call: TRBJ1-5
v_call: TRBV19
cdr3_nt: TGTGCCAGTAGTACGACAGGGGCTAGCAATCAGCCCCAGCATTTT
cdr3_aa: CASSTTGASNQPQHF

d_call: .
clone_size: .
j_call: TRBJ1-1
v_call: TRBV12-3/TRBV12-4
cdr3_nt: TGTGCCAGCAGCCGGCGACAGGACACTGAAGCTTTCTTT
cdr3_aa: CASSRRQDTEAFF

d_call: .
clone_size: .
j_call: TRBJ1-4
v_call: TRBV12-3/TRBV12-4
cdr3_nt: TGTGCCAGCAGTTTAGGGCAGGGCGAAAAACTGTTTTTT
cdr3_aa: CASSLGQGEKLFF

d_call: TRBD1
clone_size: .
j_call: TRBJ2-3
v_call: TRBV5-6
cdr3_nt: TGTGCCAGCAGCTCGTCAGGACAGGGGTTCCCAGATACGCAGTATTTT
cdr3_aa: CASSSSGQGFPDTQYF

d_call: .
clone_size: .
j_call: TRBJ1-4
v_call: TRBV28
cdr3_nt: TGTGCCAGCAGTACCTCCCGGAAGGGGGGGCTCCCGCGAAAACTGTTTTTT
cdr3_aa: CASSTSRKGGLPRKLFF

d_call: TRBD2
clone_size: .
j_call: TRBJ2-1
v_call: TRBV5-1
cdr3_nt: TGCGCCAGCAGCACGGGACTAGCGGGAGTAGGTGAGCAGTTCTTC
cdr3_aa: CASSTGLAGVGEQFF

d_call: TRBD1
clone_size: .
j_call: TRBJ2-3
v_call: TRBV6-6
cdr3_nt: TGTGCCAGCAGTAAGGGGGCACCCAGCACAGATACGCAGTATTTT
cdr3_aa: CASSKGAPSTDTQYF

d_call: TRBD2
clone_size: .
j_call: TRBJ2-5
v_call: TRBV7-6
cdr3_nt: TGTGCCAGCAGGCCGGGGCTAGCGGGTCAAGAGACCCAGTACTTC
cdr3_aa: CASRPGLAGQETQYF

d_call: TRBD1
clone_size: .
j_call: TRBJ1-2
v_call: TRBV7-2
cdr3_nt: TGTGCCAGCAGCTTTGGACAGGGGGTAGGGAGCTACACCTTC
cdr3_aa: CASSFGQGVGSYTF

d_call: .
clone_size: .
j_call: TRBJ1-4
v_call: TRBV7-2
cdr3_nt: TGTGCCAGCAGCTGGGGGGTAAATGAAAAACTGTTTTTT
cdr3_aa: CASSWGVNEKLFF

d_call: TRBD2
clone_size: few
j_call: TRBJ2-7
v_call: TRBV7-2
cdr3_nt: TGTGCCAGCAGCCCACACCGGGGGGGTCCCGAGCAGTACTTC
cdr3_aa: CASSPHRGGPEQYF

d_call: .
clone_size: few
j_call: TRBJ1-2
v_call: TRBV30
cdr3_nt: TGTGCCTGCGCCAGGGGAAATGGCTACACCTTC
cdr3_aa: CACARGNGYTF

d_call: TRBD2
clone_size: .
j_call: TRBJ2-3
v_call: TRBV19
cdr3_nt: TGTGCCAGTAGTCTAGCGGGAGGATTCACAGATACGCAGTATTTT
cdr3_aa: CASSLAGGFTDTQYF

d_call: TRBD1
clone_size: .
j_call: TRBJ1-3
v_call: TRBV4-2
cdr3_nt: TGTGCCAGCAGCCAAGAGGGACAGGGGCGAAACACCATATATTTT
cdr3_aa: CASSQEGQGRNTIYF

d_call: TRBD1
clone_size: .
j_call: TRBJ1-2
v_call: TRBV7-2
cdr3_nt: TGTGCCAGCAGCCCGGCATGGACAGGTGCTAACTATGGCTACACCTTC
cdr3_aa: CASSPAWTGANYGYTF

d_call: .
clone_size: .
j_call: TRBJ1-1
v_call: TRBV6-2/TRBV6-3
cdr3_nt: TGTGCCAGCAGTTCCCACCCGACCGACAGGATTAGGGCTGAAGCTTTCTTT
cdr3_aa: CASSSHPTDRIRAEAFF

d_call: .
clone_size: .
j_call: TRBJ1-1
v_call: TRBV3-1/TRBV3-2
cdr3_nt: TGTGCCAGCAGCCATCGGAAGGGGGGGGTAGCGGCTTTCTTT
cdr3_aa: CASSHRKGGVAAFF

d_call: TRBD2
clone_size: .
j_call: TRBJ2-2
v_call: TRBV7-3
cdr3_nt: TGTGCCAGCAGCTTATTGGGGGAGGGAACCGGGGAGCTGTTTTTT
cdr3_aa: CASSLLGEGTGELFF

d_call: TRBD2
clone_size: .
j_call: TRBJ2-2
v_call: TRBV27
cdr3_nt: TGTGCCAGCAGTTTATCTCCTAGCGGGAACACCGGGGAGCTGTTTTTT
cdr3_aa: CASSLSPSGNTGELFF

d_call: TRBD2
clone_size: .
j_call: TRBJ2-7
v_call: TRBV27
cdr3_nt: TGTGCCAGCAGTTTAAGCGGGAGTTTCTCCTACGAGCAGTACTTC
cdr3_aa: CASSLSGSFSYEQYF

d_call: .
clone_size: .
j_call: TRBJ1-5
v_call: TRBV4-3
cdr3_nt: TGCGCCAGCAGCCAAGATCCCCAGGGCGGCCAGCCCCAGCATTTT
cdr3_aa: CASSQDPQGGQPQHF

d_call: TRBD2
clone_size: few
j_call: TRBJ2-2
v_call: TRBV30
cdr3_nt: TGTGCCTGGAGTGTCCAAGCGGGAGGGCCTAACGGGGAGCTGTTTTTT
cdr3_aa: CAWSVQAGGPNGELFF

d_call: .
clone_size: once
j_call: TRBJ2-1
v_call: TRBV28
cdr3_nt: TGTGCCAGCAGTTCAATAGACTATTACAATGAGCAGTTCTTC
cdr3_aa: CASSSIDYYNEQFF

d_call: TRBD1
clone_size: .
j_call: TRBJ2-5
v_call: TRBV28
cdr3_nt: TGTGCCAGCAGTTTGACAGGGGGCGGAGAGACCCAGTACTTC
cdr3_aa: CASSLTGGGETQYF

d_call: .
clone_size: .
j_call: TRBJ2-1
v_call: TRBV7-7
cdr3_nt: TGTGCTAGCAGCTGGTACTTGTCAAGTATTAATCCTACTCAACAGTTCTTC
cdr3_aa: CASSWYLSSINPTQQFF

d_call: .
clone_size: .
j_call: TRBJ2-7
v_call: TRBV6-6
cdr3_nt: TGTGCCAGCAGTTACAGTCGGGGGACCGAGCAGTACTTC
cdr3_aa: CASSYSRGTEQYF

d_call: TRBD1
clone_size: once
j_call: TRBJ1-5
v_call: TRBV4-2
cdr3_nt: TGTGCCAGCAGCCAATCCGTAGACAGGGGGCCCCAGCCCCAGCATTTT
cdr3_aa: CASSQSVDRGPQPQHF

d_call: .
clone_size: .
j_call: TRBJ2-7
v_call: TRBV28
cdr3_nt: TGTGCCAGCAGTTTGTGGGTGGGGGGCGAGCAGTACTTC
cdr3_aa: CASSLWVGGEQYF

d_call: .
clone_size: .
j_call: TRBJ2-2
v_call: TRBV29-1
cdr3_nt: TGCAGCGTTGAATTAACAGGGTATGGCACCGGGGAGCTGTTTTTT
cdr3_aa: CSVELTGYGTGELFF

d_call: TRBD2
clone_size: .
j_call: TRBJ2-1
v_call: TRBV11-2
cdr3_nt: TGTGCCAGCAGCTCGCGCCTAGCGGGGGGGAGGCGCTCCTACAATGAGCAGTTCTTC
cdr3_aa: CASSSRLAGGRRSYNEQFF

d_call: .
clone_size: .
j_call: TRBJ1-6
v_call: TRBV30
cdr3_nt: TGTGCCTGGAGTAGGGGGACGGCTCCAAATAATTCACCCCTCCACTTT
cdr3_aa: CAWSRGTAPNNSPLHF

d_call: .
clone_size: .
j_call: TRBJ1-5
v_call: TRBV21-1
cdr3_nt: TGTGCCAGCAGCAACCTGGGGGAGGGACCTTATAGCAATCAGCCCCAGCATTTT
cdr3_aa: CASSNLGEGPYSNQPQHF

d_call: TRBD1
clone_size: .
j_call: TRBJ2-1
v_call: TRBV6-1
cdr3_nt: TGTGCCAGCAGTGACTTATTGGGACAGGCATACAATGAGCAGTTCTTC
cdr3_aa: CASSDLLGQAYNEQFF

d_call: .
clone_size: few
j_call: TRBJ1-2
v_call: TRBV28
cdr3_nt: TGTGCCAGCAGTTTTAATGGCTACACCTTC
cdr3_aa: CASSFNGYTF

d_call: .
clone_size: .
j_call: TRBJ1-4
v_call: TRBV10-3
cdr3_nt: TGTGCCATCAGTGACAGGGAAACTAATGAAAAACTGTTTTTT
cdr3_aa: CAISDRETNEKLFF

d_call: .
clone_size: .
j_call: TRBJ2-7
v_call: TRBV11-2
cdr3_nt: TGTGCCAGCAGCTTAATAGGCGGCCGGGCCTACGAGCAGTACTTC
cdr3_aa: CASSLIGGRAYEQYF

d_call: TRBD1
clone_size: .
j_call: TRBJ2-7
v_call: TRBV4-2
cdr3_nt: TGTGCCAGCAGCCAAGTGGAGGACAGGAGCTCCTACGAGCAGTACTTC
cdr3_aa: CASSQVEDRSSYEQYF

d_call: .
clone_size: .
j_call: TRBJ1-2
v_call: TRBV19
cdr3_nt: TGTGCCAGTATCTCCCTCGCACAGGCCGACTATGGCTACACCTTC
cdr3_aa: CASISLAQADYGYTF

d_call: .
clone_size: .
j_call: TRBJ2-7
v_call: TRBV19
cdr3_nt: TGTGCCAGTAGTGATACCGGGACAATCTACGAGCAGTACTTC
cdr3_aa: CASSDTGTIYEQYF

d_call: TRBD1
clone_size: .
j_call: TRBJ1-4
v_call: TRBV2
cdr3_nt: TGTGCCAGCAGTAAAGACAGGGGGCCCCCAGGAAAACTGTTTTTT
cdr3_aa: CASSKDRGPPGKLFF

d_call: .
clone_size: .
j_call: TRBJ2-7
v_call: TRBV5-6
cdr3_nt: TGTGCCAGCAGCTCCCGGCCCGGACACACCGTCGGAGAGCAGTACTTC
cdr3_aa: CASSSRPGHTVGEQYF